This T cell receptor (beta chain) derives from a study of blood T cells in healthy people across ages. The study, taken as a whole, reports: Observed TCR beta diversity showed a strong correlation with the percentage of naive T cells as measured by flow cytometry.

The junction had 8 bases not matched to a gene; V was cut back by 4 bases and J by 0 bases. CDR3 length: 16 residues. Germline V CDR1 and CDR2: LGHDT, YNNKEL (reference sequence). For the second PCR, which ran for roughly 6 to 12 cycles, a sample-barcoded 5' primer and a J-beta primer mix were used. From the 5' RACE reads, TCRdb called clonotypes with MiXCR, one entry per CDR3 protein. The sample lists 500,000 to 700,000 distinct CDR3 sequences, roughly 30% seen once, with 15% to 18% in the top ten. Peripheral blood samples of roughly 9.9 milliliters were drawn from each donor. In the case of this clonotype: The antigen remains unidentified.

The source of this sequence is a woman aged 80 or older in good health. Sequences were obtained from blood. The rearrangement joins TRBV3-1 to TRBJ1-1; 7 nucleotides match TRBD1. The CDR3 sequence: CASSLSTGRMNTEAFF. The DNA for the CDR3 is TGTGCCAGCAGCCTTTCGACAGGGCGCATGAACACTGAAGCTTTCTTT.